This TCR beta chain comes out of a study of response to subunit inactivated influenza vaccine. General study results and limits: Each seasonal influenza vaccination, the authors suggested, recruits few new T cells.

Per the germline V gene, CDR1 is SGHVS and CDR2 is FQNEAQ. The CDR3 loop spans 19 amino acids. The V segment lost 5 bases and the J segment 4 bases; nucleotides outside the gene matches: 20. This clonotype has only a few counts. Its antigen is unknown. MiXCR, run by TCRdb on the RT-PCR reads, gives a single entry per CDR3 protein. The sample holds about 180,000 distinct CDR3 sequences, about 9.3% seen once. V and J are TRBV7-8 and TRBJ2-3, with TRBD1 identical over 8 bases. The receptor was isolated from a man in his fifties or sixties who received an inactivated influenza vaccine. This material consisted of non-naive T cells sorted from PBMCs, taken on the day of vaccination. CDR3 in amino acids: CASSQRWLKGQGTADTQYF. The CDR3 DNA is TGTGCCAGCAGCCAGAGGTGGTTAAAAGGACAGGGAACCGCAGATACGCAGTATTTT. Based on the CDR3 plus reference TRBV7-8 and TRBJ2-3, the full variable domain is GAGVSQSPRYKVAKRGQDVALRCDPISGHVSLFWYQQALGQGPEFLTYFQNEAQLDKSGLPSDRFFAERPEGSVSTLKIQRTQQEDSAVYLCASSQRWLKGQGTADTQYFGPGTRLTVL.